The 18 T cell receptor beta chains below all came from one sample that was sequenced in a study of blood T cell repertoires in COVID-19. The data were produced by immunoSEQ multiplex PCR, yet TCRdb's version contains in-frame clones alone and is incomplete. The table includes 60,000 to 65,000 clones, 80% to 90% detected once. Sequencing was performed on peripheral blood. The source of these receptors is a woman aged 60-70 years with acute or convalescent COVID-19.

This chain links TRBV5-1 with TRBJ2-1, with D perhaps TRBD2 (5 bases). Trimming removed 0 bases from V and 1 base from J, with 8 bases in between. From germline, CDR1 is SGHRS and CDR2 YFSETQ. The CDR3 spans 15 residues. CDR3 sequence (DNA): TGCGCCAGCAGCTTGGTCGGCGGGTCCTACAATGAGCAGTTCTTC. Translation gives CASSLVGGSYNEQFF.

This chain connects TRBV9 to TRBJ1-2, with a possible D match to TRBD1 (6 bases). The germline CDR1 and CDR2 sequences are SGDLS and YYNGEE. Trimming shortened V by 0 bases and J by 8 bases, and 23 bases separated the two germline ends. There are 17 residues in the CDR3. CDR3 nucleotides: TGTGCCAGCAGCGTAGACTCTCGGGGGGGGGCTCTTCGAGGCTACACCTTC. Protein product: CASSVDSRGGALRGYTF. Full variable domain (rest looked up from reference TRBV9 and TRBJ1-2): DSGVTQTPKHLITATGQRVTLRCSPRSGDLSVYWYQQSLDQGLQFLIQYYNGEERAKGNILERFSAQQFPDLHSELNLSSLELGDSALYFCASSVDSRGGALRGYTFGSGTRLTVV.

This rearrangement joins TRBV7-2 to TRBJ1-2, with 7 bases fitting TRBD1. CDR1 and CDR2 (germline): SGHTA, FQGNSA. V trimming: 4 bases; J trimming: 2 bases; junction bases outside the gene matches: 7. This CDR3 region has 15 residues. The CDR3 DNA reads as TGTGCCAGCAGCTCCCCGACAGGGATCAACTATGGCTACACCTTC. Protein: CASSSPTGINYGYTF.

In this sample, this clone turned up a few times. The CDR3 sequence is CASSFLGGTGVYTF. DNA of the CDR3: TGTGCCAGCAGCTTTCTCGGAGGGACAGGCGTCTACACCTTC. V and J are TRBV5-5 and TRBJ1-2; TRBD1 aligns across 8 bases. The length of the CDR3 is 14 residues. Looked up from germline, CDR1 is SGHKS and CDR2 is YYEKEE (reference sequence). Trimming removed 2 bases from V and 10 bases from J; junction bases left unmatched: 10.

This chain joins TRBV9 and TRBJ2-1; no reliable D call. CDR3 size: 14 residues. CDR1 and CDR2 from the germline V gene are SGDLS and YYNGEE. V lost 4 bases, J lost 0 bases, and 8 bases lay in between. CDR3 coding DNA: TGTGCCAGCAGCTTGACGGGCTCCTACAATGAGCAGTTCTTC. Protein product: CASSLTGSYNEQFF.

The DNA of the CDR3 is TGTGCCAGCAGCCAAGAAGCTAGCGGGGGTTTCGAGACCCAGTACTTC. Its translation is CASSQEASGGFETQYF. This rearrangement joins TRBV3-1 (or the pseudogene TRBV3-2) to TRBJ2-5; 10 bases are shared with TRBD2. The CDR3 is 16 residues long. The V segment lost 0 bases and the J segment 5 bases; nucleotides outside the gene matches: 6. Looked up from germline, CDR1 is LGHDT and CDR2 is YNNKEL (reference sequence).

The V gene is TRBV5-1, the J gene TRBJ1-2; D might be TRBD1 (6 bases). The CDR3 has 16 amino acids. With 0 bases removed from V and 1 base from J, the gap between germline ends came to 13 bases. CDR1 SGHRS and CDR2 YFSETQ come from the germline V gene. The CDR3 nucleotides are TGCGCCAGCAGCTTGGGGACAGTCGGCCTTAACTATGGCTACACCTTC. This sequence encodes CASSLGTVGLNYGYTF.

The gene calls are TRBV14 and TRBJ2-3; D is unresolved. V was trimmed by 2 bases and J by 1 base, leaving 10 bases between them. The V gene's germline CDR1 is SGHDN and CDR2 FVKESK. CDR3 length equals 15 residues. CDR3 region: CASSQRRVGTDTQYF. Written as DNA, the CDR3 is TGTGCCAGCAGCCAACGACGGGTCGGCACAGATACGCAGTATTTT.

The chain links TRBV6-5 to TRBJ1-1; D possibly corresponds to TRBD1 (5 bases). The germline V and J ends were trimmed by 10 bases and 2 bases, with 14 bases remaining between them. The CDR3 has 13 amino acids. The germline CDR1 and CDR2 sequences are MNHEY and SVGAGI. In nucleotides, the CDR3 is TGTGCCATCCAGGGAATTGGCAACACTGAAGCTTTCTTT. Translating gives CAIQGIGNTEAFF.

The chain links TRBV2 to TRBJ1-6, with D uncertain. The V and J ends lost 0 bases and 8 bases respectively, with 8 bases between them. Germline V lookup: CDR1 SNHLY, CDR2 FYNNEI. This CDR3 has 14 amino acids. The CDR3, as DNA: TGTGCCAGCAGTGAAGCGAGGAGGGATTCACCCCTCCACTTT. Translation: CASSEARRDSPLHF.

In nucleotides, the CDR3 is TGTGCCTGGAGTGTACTCGGGATCTCTGGAAACACCATATATTTT. Its translation: CAWSVLGISGNTIYF. The chain links TRBV30 to TRBJ1-3; D is ambiguous. Germline CDR1 is GTSNPN and CDR2 is SVGIG (reference sequence). CDR3 length equals 15 residues. The germline V and J ends were trimmed by 0 bases and 0 bases, with 9 bases remaining between them.

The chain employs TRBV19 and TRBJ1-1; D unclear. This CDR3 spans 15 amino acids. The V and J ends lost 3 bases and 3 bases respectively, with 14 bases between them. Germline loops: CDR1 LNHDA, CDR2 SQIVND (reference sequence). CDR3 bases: TGTGCCAGTAGTATCGGATCCGGAGGTGACACTGAAGCTTTCTTT. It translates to CASSIGSGGDTEAFF.

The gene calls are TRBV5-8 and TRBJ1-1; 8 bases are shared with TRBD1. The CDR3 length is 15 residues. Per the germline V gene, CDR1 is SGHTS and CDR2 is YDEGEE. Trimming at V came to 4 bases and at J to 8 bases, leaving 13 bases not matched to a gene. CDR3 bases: TGTGCCAGCAGCGGCGGACAGGGTTGGGCCCAAGAAGCTTTCTTT. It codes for CASSGGQGWAQEAFF.

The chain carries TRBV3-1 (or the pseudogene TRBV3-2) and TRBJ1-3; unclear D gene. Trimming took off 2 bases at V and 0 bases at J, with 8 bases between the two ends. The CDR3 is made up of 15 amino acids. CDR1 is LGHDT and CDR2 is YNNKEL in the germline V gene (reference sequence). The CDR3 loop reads CASSQREVSGNTIYF. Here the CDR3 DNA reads TGTGCCAGCAGCCAACGCGAAGTCTCTGGAAACACCATATATTTT.

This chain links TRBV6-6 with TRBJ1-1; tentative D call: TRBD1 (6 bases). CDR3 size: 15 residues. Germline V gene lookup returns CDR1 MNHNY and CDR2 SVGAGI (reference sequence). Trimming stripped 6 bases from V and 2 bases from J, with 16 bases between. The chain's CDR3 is CASSHGTRGNTEAFF. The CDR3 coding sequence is TGTGCCAGCAGCCATGGGACACGGGGTAACACTGAAGCTTTCTTT.

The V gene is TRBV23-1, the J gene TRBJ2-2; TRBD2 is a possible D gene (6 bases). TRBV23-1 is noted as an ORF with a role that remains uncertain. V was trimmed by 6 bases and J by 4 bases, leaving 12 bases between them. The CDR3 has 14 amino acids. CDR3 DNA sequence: TGCGCCAGCAGCCGGGGGAGGCGCACCGGGGAGCTGTTTTTT. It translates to CASSRGRRTGELFF.

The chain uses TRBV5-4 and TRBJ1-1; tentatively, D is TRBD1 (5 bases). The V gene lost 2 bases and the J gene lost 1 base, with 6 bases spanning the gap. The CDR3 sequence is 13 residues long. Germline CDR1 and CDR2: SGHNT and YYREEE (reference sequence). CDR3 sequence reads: CASSFQGNTEAFF. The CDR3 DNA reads TGTGCCAGCAGCTTCCAGGGGAACACTGAAGCTTTCTTT.

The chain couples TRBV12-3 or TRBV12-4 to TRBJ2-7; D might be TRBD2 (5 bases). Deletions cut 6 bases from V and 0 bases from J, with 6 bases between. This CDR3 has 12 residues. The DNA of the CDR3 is TGTGCCAGCAGACGGGGCTCCTACGAGCAGTACTTC. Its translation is CASRRGSYEQYF.